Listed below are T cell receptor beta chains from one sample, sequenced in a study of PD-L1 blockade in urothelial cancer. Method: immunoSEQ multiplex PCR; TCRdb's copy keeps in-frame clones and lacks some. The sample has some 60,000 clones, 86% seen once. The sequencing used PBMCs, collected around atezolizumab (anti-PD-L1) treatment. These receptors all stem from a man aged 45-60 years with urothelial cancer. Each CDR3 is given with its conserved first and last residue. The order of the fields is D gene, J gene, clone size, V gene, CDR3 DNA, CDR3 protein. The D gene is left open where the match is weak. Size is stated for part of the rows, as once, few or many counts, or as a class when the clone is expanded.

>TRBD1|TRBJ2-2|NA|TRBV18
TGTGCCAGCTCACCTAAAGGACAGGACGGGGAGCTGTTTTTT
CASSPKGQDGELFF
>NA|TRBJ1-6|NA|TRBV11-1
TGTGCCAGCAGCCAACAGGGACAATCTAATTCACCCCTCCACTTT
CASSQQGQSNSPLHF
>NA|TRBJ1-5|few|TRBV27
TGTGCCAGCAGTTTATGGGGAGGTGAGGTGCCCCAGCATTTT
CASSLWGGEVPQHF
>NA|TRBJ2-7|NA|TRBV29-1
TGCAGCGCAACCACAGGGCTCGAGCAGTACTTC
CSATTGLEQYF
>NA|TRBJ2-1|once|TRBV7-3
TGTGCCAGCAGCTTAACCCCAGGGCGCAATGAGCAGTTCTTC
CASSLTPGRNEQFF
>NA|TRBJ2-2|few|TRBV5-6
TGTGCCAGCAGCCGAGGGTCAATCCGGAAGGGAACCGGGGAGCTGTTTTTT
CASSRGSIRKGTGELFF
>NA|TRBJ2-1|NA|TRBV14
TGTGCCAGCAGCCAAGATGGAGGAACCTATGAGCAGTTCTTC
CASSQDGGTYEQFF
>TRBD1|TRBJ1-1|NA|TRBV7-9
TGTGCCAGCAGCTCGACGACACAGGGGGCTAACACTGAAGCTTTCTTT
CASSSTTQGANTEAFF
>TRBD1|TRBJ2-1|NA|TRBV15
TGTGCCACCAGCAGACCCGGGACAGGGAATTACAATGAGCAGTTCTTC
CATSRPGTGNYNEQFF
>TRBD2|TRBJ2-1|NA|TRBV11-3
TGTGCCAGCAGCTTGGGCGGGAGGGCCTCCAATGAGCAGTTCTTC
CASSLGGRASNEQFF
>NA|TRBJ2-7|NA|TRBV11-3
TGTGCCAGCAGCTCCGGCAGGAGCGGTTACGAGCAGTACTTC
CASSSGRSGYEQYF
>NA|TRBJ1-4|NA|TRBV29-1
TGCAGCGTTGCTGGGGCGTCGGGCTCAACTAATGAAAAACTGTTTTTT
CSVAGASGSTNEKLFF
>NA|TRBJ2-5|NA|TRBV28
TGTGCCAGCAGTTCACCAGGACAAGAGACCCAGTACTTC
CASSSPGQETQYF